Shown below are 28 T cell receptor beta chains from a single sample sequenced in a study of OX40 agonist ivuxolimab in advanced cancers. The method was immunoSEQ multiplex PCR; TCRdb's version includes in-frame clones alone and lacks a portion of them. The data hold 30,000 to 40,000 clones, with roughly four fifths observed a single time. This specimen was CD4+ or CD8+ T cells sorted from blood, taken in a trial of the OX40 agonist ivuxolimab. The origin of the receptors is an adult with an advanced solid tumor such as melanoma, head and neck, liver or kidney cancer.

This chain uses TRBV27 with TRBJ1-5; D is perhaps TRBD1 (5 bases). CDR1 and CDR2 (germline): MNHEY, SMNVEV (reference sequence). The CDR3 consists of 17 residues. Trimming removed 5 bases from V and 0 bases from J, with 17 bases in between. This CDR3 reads CASSPLQGTYSNQPQHF. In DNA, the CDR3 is TGTGCCAGCAGTCCCCTCCAGGGAACATATAGCAATCAGCCCCAGCATTTT.

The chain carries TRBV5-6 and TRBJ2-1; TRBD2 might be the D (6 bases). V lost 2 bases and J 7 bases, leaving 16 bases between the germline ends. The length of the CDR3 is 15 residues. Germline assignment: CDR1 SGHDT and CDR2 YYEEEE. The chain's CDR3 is CASSFPGVAVNEQFF. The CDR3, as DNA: TGTGCCAGCAGCTTCCCCGGGGTAGCGGTTAATGAGCAGTTCTTC.

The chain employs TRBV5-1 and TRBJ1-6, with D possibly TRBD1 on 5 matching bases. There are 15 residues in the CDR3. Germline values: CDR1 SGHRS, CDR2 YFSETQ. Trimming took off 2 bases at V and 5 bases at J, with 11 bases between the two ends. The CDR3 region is CASSFWGVDNSPLHF. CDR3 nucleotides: TGCGCCAGCAGCTTCTGGGGGGTCGATAATTCACCCCTCCACTTT.

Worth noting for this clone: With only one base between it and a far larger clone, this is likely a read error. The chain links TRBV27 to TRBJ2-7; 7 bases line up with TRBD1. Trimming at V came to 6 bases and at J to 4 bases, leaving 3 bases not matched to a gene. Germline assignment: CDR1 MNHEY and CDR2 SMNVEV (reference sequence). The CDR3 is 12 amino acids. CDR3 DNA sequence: TGTGCCAGCAGCCCGACAGGGTACGAGCAGTACTTC. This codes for CASSPTGYEQYF.

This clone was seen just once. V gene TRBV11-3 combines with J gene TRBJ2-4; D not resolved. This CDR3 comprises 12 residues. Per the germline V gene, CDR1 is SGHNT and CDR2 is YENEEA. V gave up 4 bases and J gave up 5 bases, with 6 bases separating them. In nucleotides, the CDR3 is TGTGCCAGCAGCTCGTCCGAAAACATTCAGTACTTC. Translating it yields CASSSSENIQYF.

The CDR3 loop reads CASSLDYSGETQYF. CDR3 in DNA: TGTGCCAGCAGCTTAGATTATTCCGGGGAGACCCAGTACTTC. The chain is built from TRBV11-2 and TRBJ2-5, with D unresolved. Trimming removed 0 bases at V and 5 bases at J, with 10 bases between. CDR1 SGHAT and CDR2 FQNNGV come from the germline V gene. The CDR3 spans 14 residues.

CDR3 sequence reads: CASRPLLVQAYEQYF. The CDR3 DNA is TGTGCCAGCAGACCCCTACTGGTCCAGGCCTACGAGCAGTACTTC. The chain uses TRBV28 and TRBJ2-7; D not resolved. CDR3 length equals 15 residues. CDR1 and CDR2 (germline): MDHEN, SYDVKM. Trimming took off 6 bases at V and 2 bases at J, with 17 bases between the two ends. The entire variable domain, with the rest obtained from reference TRBV28 and TRBJ2-7, is as follows: DVKVTQSSRYLVKRTGEKVFLECVQDMDHENMFWYRQDPGLGLRLIYFSYDVKMKEKGDIPEGYSVSREKKERFSLILESASTNQTSMYLCASRPLLVQAYEQYFGPGTRLTVT.

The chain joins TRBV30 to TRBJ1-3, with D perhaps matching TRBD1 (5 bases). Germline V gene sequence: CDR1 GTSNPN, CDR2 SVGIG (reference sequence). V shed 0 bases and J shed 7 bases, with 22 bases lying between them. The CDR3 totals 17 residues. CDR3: CAWSVLPNPREVNTIYF. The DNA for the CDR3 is TGTGCCTGGAGTGTACTTCCCAACCCCAGGGAGGTTAACACCATATATTTT.

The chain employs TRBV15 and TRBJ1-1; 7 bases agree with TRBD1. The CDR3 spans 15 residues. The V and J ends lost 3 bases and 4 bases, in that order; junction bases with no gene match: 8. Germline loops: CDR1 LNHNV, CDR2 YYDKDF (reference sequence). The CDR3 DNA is TGTGCCACCAGCAGTTACAGGGGTGGAGGCACTGAAGCTTTCTTT. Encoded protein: CATSSYRGGGTEAFF.

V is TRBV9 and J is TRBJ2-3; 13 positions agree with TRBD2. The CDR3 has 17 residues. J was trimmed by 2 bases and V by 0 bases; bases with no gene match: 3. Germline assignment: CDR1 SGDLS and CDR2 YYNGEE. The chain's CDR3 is CASSVGLAGGLTDTQYF. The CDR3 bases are TGTGCCAGCAGCGTAGGACTAGCGGGGGGACTCACAGATACGCAGTATTTT.

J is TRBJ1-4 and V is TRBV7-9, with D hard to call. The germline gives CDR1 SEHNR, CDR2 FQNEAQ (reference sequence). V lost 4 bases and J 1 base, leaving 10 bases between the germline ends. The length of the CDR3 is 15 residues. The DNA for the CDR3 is TGTGCCAGCAGCTCGACTAAAGGAACTAATGAAAAACTGTTTTTT. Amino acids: CASSSTKGTNEKLFF.

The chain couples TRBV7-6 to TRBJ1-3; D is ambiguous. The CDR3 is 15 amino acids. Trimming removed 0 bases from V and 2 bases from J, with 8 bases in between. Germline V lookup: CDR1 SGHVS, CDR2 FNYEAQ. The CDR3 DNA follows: TGTGCCAGCAGCTTAGCTCTGGGAACTGGAAACACCATATATTTT. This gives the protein CASSLALGTGNTIYF. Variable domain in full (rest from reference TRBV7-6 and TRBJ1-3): GAGVSQSPRYKVTKRGQDVALRCDPISGHVSLYWYRQALGQGPEFLTYFNYEAQQDKSGLPNDRFSAERPEGSISTLTIQRTEQRDSAMYRCASSLALGTGNTIYFGEGSWLTVV.

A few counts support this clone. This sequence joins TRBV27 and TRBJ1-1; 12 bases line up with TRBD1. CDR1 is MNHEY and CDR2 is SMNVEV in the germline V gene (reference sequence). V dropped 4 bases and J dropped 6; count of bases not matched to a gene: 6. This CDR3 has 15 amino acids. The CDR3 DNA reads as TGTGCCAGCAGTTCCCCCGGGACAGGGGGCTCTGAAGCTTTCTTT. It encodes CASSSPGTGGSEAFF.

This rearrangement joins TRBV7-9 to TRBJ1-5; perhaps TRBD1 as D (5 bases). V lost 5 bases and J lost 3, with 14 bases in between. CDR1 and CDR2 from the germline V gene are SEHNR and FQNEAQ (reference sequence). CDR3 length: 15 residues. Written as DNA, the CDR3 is TGTGCCAGCAGCCTCTCGGGGGTACTCAATCAGCCCCAGCATTTT. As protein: CASSLSGVLNQPQHF.

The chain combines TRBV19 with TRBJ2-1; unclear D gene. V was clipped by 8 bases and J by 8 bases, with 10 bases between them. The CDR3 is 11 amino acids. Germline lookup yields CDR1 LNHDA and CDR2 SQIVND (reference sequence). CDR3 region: CASGWLYEQFF. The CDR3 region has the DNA TGTGCCAGTGGGTGGCTTTATGAGCAGTTCTTC.

Here the CDR3 reads CASSLAGGTEAFF. CDR3 nucleotides: TGTGCCAGCAGCCTAGCCGGGGGGACTGAAGCTTTCTTT. The chain is built from TRBV11-3 and TRBJ1-1, with D possibly being TRBD1 (5 bases). This CDR3 contains 13 residues. Germline V gene data show CDR1 as SGHNT and CDR2 as YENEEA. Trimming removed 5 bases from V and 5 bases from J, with 12 bases in between.

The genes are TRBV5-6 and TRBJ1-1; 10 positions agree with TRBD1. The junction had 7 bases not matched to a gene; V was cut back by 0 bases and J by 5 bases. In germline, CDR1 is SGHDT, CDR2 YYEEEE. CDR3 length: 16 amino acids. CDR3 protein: CASSLGTGGSRTEAFF. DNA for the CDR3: TGTGCCAGCAGCTTGGGGACAGGGGGAAGTCGGACTGAAGCTTTCTTT.

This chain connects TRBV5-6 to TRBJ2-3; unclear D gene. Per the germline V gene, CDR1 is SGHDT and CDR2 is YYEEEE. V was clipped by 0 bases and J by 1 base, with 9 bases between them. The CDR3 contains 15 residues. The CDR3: CASSLEEQGTDTQYF. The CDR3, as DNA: TGTGCCAGCAGCTTGGAGGAGCAGGGCACAGATACGCAGTATTTT.

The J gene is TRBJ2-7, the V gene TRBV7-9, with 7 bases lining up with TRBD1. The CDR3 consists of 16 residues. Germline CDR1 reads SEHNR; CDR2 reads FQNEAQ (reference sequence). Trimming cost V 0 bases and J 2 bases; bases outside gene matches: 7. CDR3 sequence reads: CASSLATGTATYEQYF. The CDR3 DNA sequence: TGTGCCAGCAGCTTAGCCACCGGGACAGCTACCTACGAGCAGTACTTC.

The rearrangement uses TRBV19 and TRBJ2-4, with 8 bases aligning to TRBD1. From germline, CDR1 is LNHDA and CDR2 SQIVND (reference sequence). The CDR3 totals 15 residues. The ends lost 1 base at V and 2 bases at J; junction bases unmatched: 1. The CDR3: CASSIGQGTKNIQYF. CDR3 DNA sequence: TGTGCCAGTAGTATAGGACAGGGGACCAAAAACATTCAGTACTTC.

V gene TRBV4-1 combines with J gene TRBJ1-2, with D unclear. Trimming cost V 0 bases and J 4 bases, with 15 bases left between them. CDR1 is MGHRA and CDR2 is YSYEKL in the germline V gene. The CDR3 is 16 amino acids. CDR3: CASSQDMGAALYGYTF. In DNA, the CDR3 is TGCGCCAGCAGCCAAGATATGGGCGCAGCGCTCTATGGCTACACCTTC.

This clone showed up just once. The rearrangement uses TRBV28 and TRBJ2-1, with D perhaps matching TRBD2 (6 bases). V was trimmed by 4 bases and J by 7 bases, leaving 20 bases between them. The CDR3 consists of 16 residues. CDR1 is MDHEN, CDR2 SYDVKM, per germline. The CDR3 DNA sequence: TGTGCCAGCAGTTCGATTCCACCGGGACTCGGGAATGAGCAGTTCTTC. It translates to CASSSIPPGLGNEQFF.

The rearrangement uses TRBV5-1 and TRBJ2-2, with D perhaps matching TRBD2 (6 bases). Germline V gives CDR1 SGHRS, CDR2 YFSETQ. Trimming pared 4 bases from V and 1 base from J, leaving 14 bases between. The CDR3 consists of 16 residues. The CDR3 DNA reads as TGCGCCAGCAGCCCATCACTAGCACAGAACACCGGGGAGCTGTTTTTT. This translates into CASSPSLAQNTGELFF.

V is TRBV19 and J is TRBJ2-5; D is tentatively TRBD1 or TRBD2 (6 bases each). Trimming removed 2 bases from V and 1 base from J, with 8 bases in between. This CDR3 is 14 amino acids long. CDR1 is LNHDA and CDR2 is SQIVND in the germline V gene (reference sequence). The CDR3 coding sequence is TGTGCCAGTAGTATATGGGGGGCCCAAGAGACCCAGTACTTC. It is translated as CASSIWGAQETQYF.

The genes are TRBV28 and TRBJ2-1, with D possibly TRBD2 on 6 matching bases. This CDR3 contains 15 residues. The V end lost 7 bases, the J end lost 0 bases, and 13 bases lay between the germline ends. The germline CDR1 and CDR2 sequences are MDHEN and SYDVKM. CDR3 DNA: TGTGCCAGCACCCCCGCGGGGAGCTCCTACAATGAGCAGTTCTTC. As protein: CASTPAGSSYNEQFF.

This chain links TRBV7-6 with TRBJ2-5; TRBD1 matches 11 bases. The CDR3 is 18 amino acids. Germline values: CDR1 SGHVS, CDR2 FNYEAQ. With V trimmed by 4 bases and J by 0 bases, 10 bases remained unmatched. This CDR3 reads CASSSGQGGNLYQETQYF. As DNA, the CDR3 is TGTGCCAGCAGCTCGGGACAGGGGGGGAACCTGTACCAAGAGACCCAGTACTTC.

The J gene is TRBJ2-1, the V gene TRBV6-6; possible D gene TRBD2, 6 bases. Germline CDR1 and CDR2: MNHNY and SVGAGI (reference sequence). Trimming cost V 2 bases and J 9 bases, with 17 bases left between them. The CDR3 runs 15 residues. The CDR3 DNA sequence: TGTGCCAGCAGTTACCATTCGGGAGAATCGGTTGAGCAGTTCTTC. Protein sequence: CASSYHSGESVEQFF.

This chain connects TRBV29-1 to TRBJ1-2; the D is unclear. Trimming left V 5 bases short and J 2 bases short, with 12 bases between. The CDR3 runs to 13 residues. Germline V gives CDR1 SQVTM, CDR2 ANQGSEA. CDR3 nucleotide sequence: TGCAGCGTTCTTCCCCAGGAGAACTATGGCTACACCTTC. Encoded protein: CSVLPQENYGYTF.